These T cell receptor beta chains were read from a single sample in a study of chemoradiotherapy in HPV16-positive cancers. The method was immunoSEQ multiplex PCR; TCRdb's version includes in-frame clones alone and lacks a portion of them. Seen here are tens of thousands of clones, roughly nine tenths observed once, and the top ten hold approximately 3%. Specimen: blood, collected from a patient who underwent chemoradiotherapy. The receptors were gathered from a human donor with HPV-associated anogenital cancer. Each CDR3 is given with its conserved first and last residue. The D gene is left open where the match is weak. A row's size may be missing; if present it is once, few, many or a size class.

v_gene: TRBV19
j_gene: TRBJ1-4
abundance: NA
d_gene: NA
CDR3aa: CASSIGTRGSEKLFF
CDR3nt: TGTGCCAGTAGTATAGGAACCAGGGGAAGTGAAAAACTGTTTTTT

v_gene: TRBV6-5
j_gene: TRBJ2-3
abundance: NA
d_gene: TRBD1
CDR3aa: CASSYAGGPPDTQYF
CDR3nt: TGTGCCAGCAGTTACGCAGGGGGTCCTCCAGATACGCAGTATTTT

v_gene: TRBV27
j_gene: TRBJ2-1
abundance: NA
d_gene: TRBD2
CDR3aa: CASRYRTRGSNEQFF
CDR3nt: TGTGCCAGCCGCTACAGGACTAGGGGATCCAATGAGCAGTTCTTC

v_gene: TRBV7-9
j_gene: TRBJ2-7
abundance: NA
d_gene: NA
CDR3aa: CASSRFGTAKGEQYF
CDR3nt: TGTGCCAGCAGTCGATTTGGGACGGCAAAAGGCGAGCAGTACTTC

v_gene: TRBV5-1
j_gene: TRBJ2-5
abundance: NA
d_gene: TRBD1
CDR3aa: CASSSQGTRETQYF
CDR3nt: TGCGCCAGCAGCTCACAGGGGACGCGAGAGACCCAGTACTTC

v_gene: TRBV4-2
j_gene: TRBJ2-3
abundance: NA
d_gene: TRBD2
CDR3aa: CASSQEAGGYTDTQYF
CDR3nt: TGTGCCAGCAGCCAAGAGGCGGGGGGCTACACAGATACGCAGTATTTT

v_gene: TRBV7-2
j_gene: TRBJ1-2
abundance: NA
d_gene: NA
CDR3aa: CASSLEVKLAASVYGYTF
CDR3nt: TGTGCCAGCAGCTTAGAGGTAAAGTTGGCAGCCTCCGTCTATGGCTACACCTTC

v_gene: TRBV5-1
j_gene: TRBJ1-1
abundance: NA
d_gene: TRBD1
CDR3aa: CASSVGQGVTEAFF
CDR3nt: TGCGCCAGCAGCGTTGGACAGGGGGTCACTGAAGCTTTCTTT

v_gene: TRBV27
j_gene: TRBJ1-5
abundance: NA
d_gene: NA
CDR3aa: CASRFDSGNNQPQHF
CDR3nt: TGTGCCAGCAGGTTTGACAGTGGGAACAATCAGCCCCAGCATTTT

v_gene: TRBV20-1
j_gene: TRBJ2-1
abundance: NA
d_gene: NA
CDR3aa: CSASPDHEQFF
CDR3nt: TGCAGTGCTAGCCCGGACCATGAGCAGTTCTTC

v_gene: TRBV14
j_gene: TRBJ2-7
abundance: NA
d_gene: TRBD2
CDR3aa: CASSFLAGGLRQYF
CDR3nt: TGTGCCAGCAGCTTCCTAGCGGGGGGGCTTCGGCAGTACTTC

v_gene: TRBV4-3
j_gene: TRBJ2-3
abundance: NA
d_gene: NA
CDR3aa: CASSDRRGDTQYF
CDR3nt: TGCGCCAGCAGCGACAGGCGGGGAGATACGCAGTATTTT

v_gene: TRBV29-1
j_gene: TRBJ2-5
abundance: NA
d_gene: TRBD1
CDR3aa: CSVTGTGAGLETQYF
CDR3nt: TGCAGCGTAACCGGGACAGGGGCGGGGTTGGAGACCCAGTACTTC

v_gene: TRBV5-5
j_gene: TRBJ1-1
abundance: NA
d_gene: NA
CDR3aa: CASSGDPGRIFTEAFF
CDR3nt: TGTGCCAGCAGCGGAGATCCGGGACGGATTTTTACTGAAGCTTTCTTT

v_gene: TRBV30
j_gene: TRBJ1-6
abundance: NA
d_gene: NA
CDR3aa: CAWRDSYNSPLHF
CDR3nt: TGTGCCTGGAGGGACAGCTATAATTCACCCCTCCACTTT

v_gene: TRBV5-6
j_gene: TRBJ2-7
abundance: NA
d_gene: TRBD2
CDR3aa: CASSHRLAGAYEQYF
CDR3nt: TGTGCCAGCAGCCACCGACTAGCGGGAGCCTACGAGCAGTACTTC

v_gene: TRBV7-2
j_gene: TRBJ1-1
abundance: once
d_gene: NA
CDR3aa: CASSPRGVHTEAFF
CDR3nt: TGTGCCAGCAGCCCTCGGGGGGTGCACACTGAAGCTTTCTTT

v_gene: TRBV5-1
j_gene: TRBJ2-5
abundance: NA
d_gene: NA
CDR3aa: CASSLARPQETQYF
CDR3nt: TGCGCCAGCAGCTTGGCGCGGCCCCAAGAGACCCAGTACTTC

v_gene: TRBV7-8
j_gene: TRBJ2-3
abundance: NA
d_gene: TRBD2
CDR3aa: CASSPNRGGLADTQYF
CDR3nt: TGTGCCAGCAGCCCTAATCGGGGGGGCCTGGCAGATACGCAGTATTTT

v_gene: TRBV30
j_gene: TRBJ2-2
abundance: NA
d_gene: TRBD2
CDR3aa: CAWRAAGGRSGELFF
CDR3nt: TGTGCCTGGAGAGCCGCGGGGGGGCGGTCCGGGGAGCTGTTTTTT

v_gene: TRBV9
j_gene: TRBJ2-2
abundance: NA
d_gene: TRBD2
CDR3aa: CASSIRTSGGPGELFF
CDR3nt: TGTGCCAGCAGCATCCGGACTAGCGGGGGTCCCGGGGAGCTGTTTTTT

v_gene: TRBV9
j_gene: TRBJ2-7
abundance: NA
d_gene: NA
CDR3aa: CASSLGGSGPYEQYF
CDR3nt: TGTGCCAGCAGCCTTGGTGGGAGCGGGCCCTACGAGCAGTACTTC

v_gene: TRBV9
j_gene: TRBJ1-2
abundance: NA
d_gene: NA
CDR3aa: CASSQLDSYGYTF
CDR3nt: TGTGCCAGCAGCCAATTGGACAGCTATGGCTACACCTTC

v_gene: TRBV18
j_gene: TRBJ1-2
abundance: NA
d_gene: NA
CDR3aa: CASSPTTAANYGYTF
CDR3nt: TGTGCCAGCTCTCCGACGACAGCTGCTAACTATGGCTACACCTTC

v_gene: TRBV19
j_gene: TRBJ2-5
abundance: NA
d_gene: NA
CDR3aa: CASSIGQGRETQYF
CDR3nt: TGTGCCAGTAGTATAGGGCAGGGGCGAGAGACCCAGTACTTC

v_gene: TRBV19
j_gene: TRBJ2-4
abundance: NA
d_gene: TRBD2
CDR3aa: CASSIDLLWGTSGSSAKNIQYF
CDR3nt: TGTGCCAGTAGTATAGATCTATTGTGGGGAACTAGCGGGAGTTCGGCCAAAAACATTCAGTACTTC

v_gene: TRBV27
j_gene: TRBJ1-4
abundance: once
d_gene: NA
CDR3aa: CASSLTPRGGSANEKLFF
CDR3nt: TGTGCCAGCAGTCTAACCCCTCGGGGAGGGTCGGCTAATGAAAAACTGTTTTTT

v_gene: TRBV5-1
j_gene: TRBJ2-1
abundance: NA
d_gene: NA
CDR3aa: CASSLDWRVTNNEQFF
CDR3nt: TGCGCCAGCAGCTTGGATTGGCGGGTGACTAACAATGAGCAGTTCTTC

v_gene: TRBV21-1
j_gene: TRBJ2-2
abundance: NA
d_gene: NA
CDR3aa: CASSKVLTSGRALDTGELFF
CDR3nt: TGTGCCAGCAGCAAAGTGCTGACTAGCGGGAGGGCCCTCGACACCGGGGAGCTGTTTTTT

v_gene: TRBV19
j_gene: TRBJ2-7
abundance: NA
d_gene: TRBD2
CDR3aa: CASSLGSLAGGEQYF
CDR3nt: TGTGCCAGTAGCCTAGGGAGTCTAGCGGGAGGAGAGCAGTACTTC

v_gene: TRBV6-5
j_gene: TRBJ2-3
abundance: NA
d_gene: NA
CDR3aa: CASSYSRQGTQYF
CDR3nt: TGTGCCAGCAGTTACTCGCGGCAGGGGACGCAGTATTTT

v_gene: TRBV6-6
j_gene: TRBJ1-2
abundance: NA
d_gene: NA
CDR3aa: CASSLTTFSYGYTF
CDR3nt: TGTGCCAGCAGCCTGACAACTTTTAGCTATGGCTACACCTTC

v_gene: TRBV5-1
j_gene: TRBJ1-2
abundance: few
d_gene: NA
CDR3aa: CASSLDGLGIGYTF
CDR3nt: TGCGCCAGCAGCTTGGACGGGCTGGGGATCGGCTACACCTTC

v_gene: TRBV7-8
j_gene: TRBJ2-3
abundance: NA
d_gene: TRBD2
CDR3aa: CASSFGSGGPDTQYF
CDR3nt: TGTGCCAGCAGCTTTGGAAGCGGGGGACCAGATACGCAGTATTTT

v_gene: TRBV5-4
j_gene: TRBJ2-7
abundance: once
d_gene: NA
CDR3aa: CASSETGYEQYF
CDR3nt: TGTGCCAGCAGCGAAACTGGTTACGAGCAGTACTTC

v_gene: TRBV5-1
j_gene: TRBJ1-4
abundance: NA
d_gene: NA
CDR3aa: CASSGGRPNEKLFF
CDR3nt: TGCGCCAGCAGCGGGGGACGGCCTAATGAAAAACTGTTTTTT

v_gene: TRBV7-7
j_gene: TRBJ2-1
abundance: NA
d_gene: NA
CDR3aa: CASSPDHESHREQFF
CDR3nt: TGTGCCAGCAGCCCGGACCATGAGTCCCACAGGGAGCAGTTCTTC

v_gene: TRBV18
j_gene: TRBJ2-3
abundance: once
d_gene: TRBD1
CDR3aa: CASSPLQGDTDTQYF
CDR3nt: TGTGCCAGCTCACCACTACAGGGGGACACAGATACGCAGTATTTT

v_gene: TRBV6-5
j_gene: TRBJ1-2
abundance: NA
d_gene: NA
CDR3aa: CAWRGLITRYTF
CDR3nt: TGTGCCTGGCGAGGGCTGATCACGCGCTACACCTTC

v_gene: TRBV11-2
j_gene: TRBJ1-6
abundance: NA
d_gene: NA
CDR3aa: CASSPPRGLSSPLHF
CDR3nt: TGTGCCAGCAGCCCCCCTCGGGGTTTGAGTTCACCCCTCCACTTT

v_gene: TRBV15
j_gene: TRBJ2-5
abundance: once
d_gene: NA
CDR3aa: CATSEIPEETQYF
CDR3nt: TGTGCCACCAGCGAGATTCCTGAAGAGACCCAGTACTTC

v_gene: TRBV6-5
j_gene: TRBJ2-7
abundance: NA
d_gene: TRBD2
CDR3aa: CASSRMGLAGEQYF
CDR3nt: TGTGCCAGCAGTCGAATGGGACTAGCGGGCGAGCAGTACTTC

v_gene: TRBV6-1
j_gene: TRBJ2-7
abundance: NA
d_gene: NA
CDR3aa: CASSGLIYEQYF
CDR3nt: TGTGCCAGCAGTGGACTAATATACGAGCAGTACTTC

v_gene: TRBV5-4
j_gene: TRBJ1-1
abundance: NA
d_gene: NA
CDR3aa: CASSFLGVRNTEAFF
CDR3nt: TGTGCCAGCAGCTTTCTGGGGGTGAGGAACACTGAAGCTTTCTTT

v_gene: TRBV7-9
j_gene: TRBJ2-3
abundance: NA
d_gene: TRBD2
CDR3aa: CASSLSTGGRSTDTQYF
CDR3nt: TGTGCCAGCAGCCTTTCCACGGGGGGACGAAGCACAGATACGCAGTATTTT

v_gene: TRBV5-4
j_gene: TRBJ2-2
abundance: NA
d_gene: TRBD2
CDR3aa: CAASSGNTGELFF
CDR3nt: TGTGCCGCATCTAGCGGTAACACCGGGGAGCTGTTTTTT

v_gene: TRBV19
j_gene: TRBJ1-6
abundance: few
d_gene: NA
CDR3aa: CASTPRGPIGSPLHF
CDR3nt: TGTGCCAGTACCCCTCGGGGGCCTATTGGTTCACCCCTCCACTTT

v_gene: TRBV29-1
j_gene: TRBJ2-1
abundance: NA
d_gene: NA
CDR3aa: CSVEDGAVSSYNEQFF
CDR3nt: TGCAGCGTTGAAGATGGGGCGGTTAGCTCCTACAATGAGCAGTTCTTC

v_gene: TRBV7-9
j_gene: TRBJ2-1
abundance: NA
d_gene: TRBD1
CDR3aa: CASSKPGQLYNEQFF
CDR3nt: TGTGCCAGCAGCAAACCGGGACAGCTATACAATGAGCAGTTCTTC

v_gene: TRBV7-9
j_gene: TRBJ2-7
abundance: once
d_gene: NA
CDR3aa: CVTGEGYEQYF
CDR3nt: TGTGTCACGGGGGAAGGCTACGAGCAGTACTTC